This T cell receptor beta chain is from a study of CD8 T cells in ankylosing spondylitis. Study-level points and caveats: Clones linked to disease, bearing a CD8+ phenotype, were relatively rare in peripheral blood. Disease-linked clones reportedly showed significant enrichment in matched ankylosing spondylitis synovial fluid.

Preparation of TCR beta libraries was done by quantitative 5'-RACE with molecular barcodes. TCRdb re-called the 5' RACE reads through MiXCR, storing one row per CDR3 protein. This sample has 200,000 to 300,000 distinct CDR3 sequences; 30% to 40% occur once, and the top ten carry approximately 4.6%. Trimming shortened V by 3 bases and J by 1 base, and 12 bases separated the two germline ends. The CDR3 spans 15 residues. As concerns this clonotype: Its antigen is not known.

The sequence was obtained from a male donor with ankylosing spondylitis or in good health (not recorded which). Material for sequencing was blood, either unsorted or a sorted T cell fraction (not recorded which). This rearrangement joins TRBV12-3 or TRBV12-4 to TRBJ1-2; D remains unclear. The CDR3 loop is CASSFSGAGNYGYTF. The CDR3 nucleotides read TGTGCCAGCAGTTTTTCGGGAGCCGGTAACTATGGCTACACCTTC.